Below, 13 T cell receptor beta chains from the same sample are listed, as sequenced in a study of graft-versus-host responses after intestinal transplantation. Using immunoSEQ multiplex PCR, the repertoire was profiled, and TCRdb retains in-frame clones only, with some absent. The data hold fewer than 20,000 clones, with approximately 95% observed a single time. The sequencing here drew on PBMCs, taken 23 days after intestinal transplant. These receptors were taken from a human patient who received an intestinal transplant, so some T cells may come from the graft donor.

V and J are TRBV5-6 and TRBJ1-5, with 7 bases matching TRBD1. This CDR3 comprises 17 residues. The germline V gene has CDR1 SGHDT and CDR2 YYEEEE. J gave up 0 bases and V 4 bases, and 10 bases lay outside the gene matches. This chain's CDR3 is CASSRRQGRTSNQPQHF. DNA for the CDR3: TGTGCCAGCAGCCGTCGACAGGGACGGACTAGCAATCAGCCCCAGCATTTT.

The rearrangement uses TRBV11-2 and TRBJ2-1; D is tentatively TRBD1 or TRBD2 (5 bases each). Germline-derived CDR1 and CDR2 are SGHAT and FQNNGV. The CDR3 sequence is 16 residues long. V was pared by 5 bases and J by 0 bases, with 14 bases between. CDR3 in DNA: TGTGCCAGCAGCGATTGGGACCAGAGCTCCTACAATGAGCAGTTCTTC. Its protein product is CASSDWDQSSYNEQFF.

Comments on this clone: Other DNA sequences from this sample encode an identical CDR3 as well. The chain carries TRBV6-5 and TRBJ2-1, with 10 positions matching TRBD2. Trimming took 2 bases from V and 9 from J; bases not matched to a gene: 7. This CDR3 has 15 residues. From germline, CDR1 is MNHEY and CDR2 SVGAGI. Here the CDR3 reads CASSYGLAGALEQFF. In DNA, the CDR3 is TGTGCCAGCAGTTACGGGCTAGCGGGAGCGCTTGAGCAGTTCTTC.

The V and J genes are TRBV5-1 and TRBJ2-7, with 9 bases aligning to TRBD1. CDR3 size: 16 residues. Losses at the gene ends were 2 bases for V and 4 bases for J; bases not matched to a gene: 10. Germline CDR1 reads SGHRS; CDR2 reads YFSETQ. CDR3 bases: TGCGCCAGCAGCTTAGTACCGGGACAGGGTTTTTACGAGCAGTACTTC. Protein: CASSLVPGQGFYEQYF.

In this sample, this clone turned up once. The genes are TRBV5-5 and TRBJ2-2; D is perhaps TRBD2 (6 bases). The V gene lost 0 bases and the J gene lost 7 bases, with 13 bases spanning the gap. Germline V gene data show CDR1 as SGHKS and CDR2 as YYEKEE (reference sequence). The CDR3 covers 15 residues. CDR3 protein: CASSLGRERFGELFF. The CDR3 bases are TGTGCCAGCAGCTTGGGTCGGGAGCGTTTCGGGGAGCTGTTTTTT.

The chain carries TRBV25-1 and TRBJ2-7, with 8 bases matching TRBD1. Losses at the gene ends were 4 bases for V and 9 bases for J; bases not matched to a gene: 11. Germline V CDR1 and CDR2: MGHDK, SYGVNS. This CDR3 contains 14 residues. Written as DNA, the CDR3 is TGTGCCAGCAGTGTAACCGGGACAGGCGCTAGGCAGTACTTC. Its translation is CASSVTGTGARQYF.

The rearrangement joins TRBV19 to TRBJ2-1; TRBD2 matches at 12 bases. Looked up from germline, CDR1 is LNHDA and CDR2 is SQIVND (reference sequence). CDR3 length equals 17 residues. The V segment lost 5 bases and the J segment 5 bases; nucleotides outside the gene matches: 10. This CDR3 reads CASSSSPRLAGDNEQFF. The CDR3 DNA follows: TGTGCCAGTAGTTCATCCCCAAGACTAGCGGGAGACAATGAGCAGTTCTTC. Together with reference TRBV19 and TRBJ2-1, the CDR3 gives the full variable domain: DGGITQSPKYLFRKEGQNVTLSCEQNLNHDAMYWYRQDPGQGLRLIYYSQIVNDFQKGDIAEGYSVSREKKESFPLTVTSAQKNPTAFYLCASSSSPRLAGDNEQFFGPGTRLTVL.

The rearrangement uses TRBV4-3 and TRBJ2-7; 8 positions agree with TRBD2. Germline CDR1 reads LGHNA; CDR2 reads YSLEER. Unmatched junction bases numbered 7, after V lost 3 bases and J lost 0 bases. The CDR3 loop spans 16 amino acids. The CDR3 coding sequence is TGCGCCAGCAGCCACCTCATAGCGGGAAGCTCCTACGAGCAGTACTTC. This encodes CASSHLIAGSSYEQYF.

This chain uses TRBV2 with TRBJ2-7; D not certain. Trimming pared 3 bases from V and 4 bases from J, leaving 13 bases between. The CDR3 sequence is 14 residues long. CDR1 and CDR2 from the germline V gene are SNHLY and FYNNEI. CDR3 loop: CASSELGMGYEQYF. Here the CDR3 DNA reads TGTGCCAGCAGTGAGCTGGGTATGGGGTACGAGCAGTACTTC.

This chain joins TRBV27 and TRBJ2-1; 13 positions match TRBD2. The V and J ends lost 4 bases and 4 bases, in that order; junction bases with no gene match: 22. Per germline, CDR1 MNHEY and CDR2 SMNVEV (reference sequence). This CDR3 comprises 22 residues. As DNA, the CDR3 is TGTGCCAGCAGTTCGGTATACCCCGGGGGGGAACTAGCGGGAGGGGCATACAATGAGCAGTTCTTC. Its protein product is CASSSVYPGGELAGGAYNEQFF.

J is TRBJ1-5 and V is TRBV28; 7 bases match TRBD1. V lost 7 bases to trimming and J lost 1 base; unmatched junction nucleotides: 4. This CDR3 spans 14 amino acids. Per the germline V gene, CDR1 is MDHEN and CDR2 is SYDVKM. CDR3 sequence (DNA): TGTGCCAGCAAGGGGGCAGGCAGCAATCAGCCCCAGCATTTT. It codes for CASKGAGSNQPQHF.

This chain connects TRBV6-5 to TRBJ1-1; weak D call: TRBD1 (6 bases). Germline V gene data show CDR1 as MNHEY and CDR2 as SVGAGI. The CDR3 is made up of 13 amino acids. The V end was cut by 6 bases, the J end by 6 bases, with 14 bases between. CDR3 nucleotide sequence: TGTGCCAGCAGAATAACCGAGGGGGCTGAAGCTTTCTTT. Its protein product is CASRITEGAEAFF.

The chain carries TRBV27 and TRBJ2-1; TRBD1 matches 7 bases. The junction had 4 bases not matched to a gene; V was cut back by 0 bases and J by 2 bases. The CDR3 runs to 16 residues. Germline CDR1 MNHEY, CDR2 SMNVEV (reference sequence). CDR3 loop: CASSLSSDRTYNEQFF. The CDR3 region has the DNA TGTGCCAGCAGTTTATCTTCGGACAGGACCTACAATGAGCAGTTCTTC.